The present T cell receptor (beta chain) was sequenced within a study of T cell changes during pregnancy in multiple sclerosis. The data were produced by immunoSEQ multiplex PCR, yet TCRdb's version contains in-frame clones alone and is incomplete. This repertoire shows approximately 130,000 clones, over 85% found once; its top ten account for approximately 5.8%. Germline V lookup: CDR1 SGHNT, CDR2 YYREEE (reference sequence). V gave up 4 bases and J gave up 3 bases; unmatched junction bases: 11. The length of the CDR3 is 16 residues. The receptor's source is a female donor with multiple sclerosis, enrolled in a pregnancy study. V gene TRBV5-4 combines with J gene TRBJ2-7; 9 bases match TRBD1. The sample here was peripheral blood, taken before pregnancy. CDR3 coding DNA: TGTGCCAGCAGCAGCTCCGACAGGGGGTCCTACTACGAGCAGTACTTC. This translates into CASSSSDRGSYYEQYF.